Detailed here is one T cell receptor beta chain. Its antigen is undetermined. This entry comes from a study of cytotoxic CD8 clonotypes in ibrutinib-treated CLL. Method: immunoSEQ multiplex PCR; TCRdb's copy keeps in-frame clones and lacks some. The sample has around 310,000 clones, about 80% seen once. General study findings and limits: Sampling times, which were not matched between the groups, differed between sustained-remission patients and progressing patients. Higher circulating CD8+ T-cell counts strongly accompanied higher baseline clonality, above age-matched healthy donors.

The sequenced sample was PBMCs, obtained before ibrutinib treatment. This sequence originates from a human donor with chronic lymphocytic leukemia.

This CDR3 is CASRQNTEAFF. The DNA for the CDR3 is TGTGCCAGCAGACAGAACACTGAAGCTTTCTTT. The chain carries TRBV6-5 and TRBJ1-1; D unclear. The CDR3 has 11 amino acids. Germline-derived CDR1 and CDR2 are MNHEY and SVGAGI. V lost 6 bases and J 1 base, leaving 3 bases between the germline ends.